This paragraph reports one T cell receptor beta chain. What it binds is not known. The entry originates in a study of cytomegalovirus exposure and HLA in healthy donors. Overall study results and limits: Researchers catalogued about 150 TCR beta chains as cytomegalovirus-associated.

CDR3 length: 14 amino acids. The V gene lost 1 base and the J gene lost 8 bases, with 11 bases spanning the gap. Germline CDR1 SGHTA, CDR2 FQGNSA. Libraries were prepared by immunoSEQ multiplex PCR; TCRdb keeps only in-frame clonotypes and omits some of them. The sample consists of approximately 56,000 clones, over 85% of them appearing once. The TCR was taken from a man aged 18 to 29 in good health and CMV-seronegative. Material: PBMCs. The chain links TRBV7-2 to TRBJ2-2, with D perhaps TRBD1 (5 bases). The CDR3 bases are TGTGCCAGCAGCTTAGTTCTCAGGGCTGGGGAGCTGTTTTTT. Translation: CASSLVLRAGELFF.